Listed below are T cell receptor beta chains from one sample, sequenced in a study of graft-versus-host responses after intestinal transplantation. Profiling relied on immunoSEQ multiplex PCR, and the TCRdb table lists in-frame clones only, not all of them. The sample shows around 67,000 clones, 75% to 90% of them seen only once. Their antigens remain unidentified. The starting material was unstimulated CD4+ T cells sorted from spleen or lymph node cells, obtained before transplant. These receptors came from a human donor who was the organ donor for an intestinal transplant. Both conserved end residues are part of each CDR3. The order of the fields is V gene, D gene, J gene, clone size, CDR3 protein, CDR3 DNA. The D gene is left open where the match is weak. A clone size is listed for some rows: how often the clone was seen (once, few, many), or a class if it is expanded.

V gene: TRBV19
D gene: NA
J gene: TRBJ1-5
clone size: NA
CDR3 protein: CASSIQQGPQHF
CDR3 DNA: TGTGCCAGTAGTATCCAACAGGGGCCCCAGCATTTT

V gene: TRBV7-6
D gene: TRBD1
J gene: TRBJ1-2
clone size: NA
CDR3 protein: CASSLGQGFYGYTF
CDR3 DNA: TGTGCCAGCAGCTTGGGACAGGGATTCTATGGCTACACCTTC

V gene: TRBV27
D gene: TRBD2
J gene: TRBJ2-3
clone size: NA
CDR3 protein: CASSLRNTGTRSSDTQYF
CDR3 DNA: TGTGCCAGCAGTTTACGCAATACCGGGACTAGATCCTCCGATACGCAGTATTTT

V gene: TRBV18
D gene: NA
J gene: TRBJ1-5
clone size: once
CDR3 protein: CASSPGGWEYQPQHF
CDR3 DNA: TGTGCCAGCTCACCGGGAGGGTGGGAATATCAGCCCCAGCATTTT

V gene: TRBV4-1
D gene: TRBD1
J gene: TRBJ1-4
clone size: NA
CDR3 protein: CASSQEDRGRIGTNEKLFF
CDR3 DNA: TGCGCCAGCAGCCAAGAGGACAGGGGGCGCATTGGGACTAATGAAAAACTGTTTTTT

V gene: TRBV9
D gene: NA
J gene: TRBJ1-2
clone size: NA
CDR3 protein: CASSPRQALNYGYTF
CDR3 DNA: TGTGCCAGCAGCCCCCGACAGGCTCTTAACTATGGCTACACCTTC

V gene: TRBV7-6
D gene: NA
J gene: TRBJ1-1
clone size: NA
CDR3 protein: CASSVRGSDTEAFF
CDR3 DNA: TGTGCCAGCAGCGTCAGGGGATCGGACACTGAAGCTTTCTTT

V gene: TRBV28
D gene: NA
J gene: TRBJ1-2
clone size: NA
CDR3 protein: CASSPDGIGYGYTF
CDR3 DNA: TGTGCCAGCAGTCCAGACGGGATCGGCTATGGCTACACCTTC

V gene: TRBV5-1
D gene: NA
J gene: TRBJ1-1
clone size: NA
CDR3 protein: CASSLGDTEAFF
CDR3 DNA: TGCGCCAGCAGTCTCGGGGACACTGAAGCTTTCTTT

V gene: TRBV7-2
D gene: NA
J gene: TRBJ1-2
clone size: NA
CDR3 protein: CASSLALGDGKTYGYTF
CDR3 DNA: TGTGCCAGCAGCCTTGCCCTCGGAGACGGAAAGACCTATGGCTACACCTTC

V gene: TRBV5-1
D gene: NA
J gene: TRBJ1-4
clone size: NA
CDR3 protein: CASSLPATNEKLFF
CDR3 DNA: TGCGCCAGCAGCTTGCCCGCAACTAATGAAAAACTGTTTTTT

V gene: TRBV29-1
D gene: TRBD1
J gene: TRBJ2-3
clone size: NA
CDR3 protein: CSAGKTGTSTDTQYF
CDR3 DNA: TGCAGCGCCGGGAAGACAGGGACGAGCACAGATACGCAGTATTTT

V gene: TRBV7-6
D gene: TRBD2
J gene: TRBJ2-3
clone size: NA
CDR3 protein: CASSLVAGGRTDTQYF
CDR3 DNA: TGTGCCAGCAGCTTAGTGGCGGGGGGGCGAACAGATACGCAGTATTTT

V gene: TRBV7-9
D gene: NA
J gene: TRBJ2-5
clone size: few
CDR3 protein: CASTSGGKGETQYF
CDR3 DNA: TGTGCCAGCACCTCTGGGGGGAAGGGAGAGACCCAGTACTTC

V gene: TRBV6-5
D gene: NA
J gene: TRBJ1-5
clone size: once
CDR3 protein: CASSYSGGSGQPQHF
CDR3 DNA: TGTGCCAGCAGTTACTCGGGCGGGTCGGGGCAGCCCCAGCATTTT

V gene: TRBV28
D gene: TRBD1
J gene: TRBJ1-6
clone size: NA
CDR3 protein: CASSRTGPSSYNSPLHF
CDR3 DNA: TGTGCCAGCAGCAGGACAGGGCCGAGCTCCTATAATTCACCCCTCCACTTT

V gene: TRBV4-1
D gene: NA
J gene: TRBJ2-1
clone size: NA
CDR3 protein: CASSQAPTGYEQFF
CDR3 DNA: TGCGCCAGCAGCCAAGCTCCCACAGGGTATGAGCAGTTCTTC

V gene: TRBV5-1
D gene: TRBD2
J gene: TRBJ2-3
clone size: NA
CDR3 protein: CASGGGYSTDTQYF
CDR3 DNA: TGCGCCAGCGGGGGGGGATATAGCACAGATACGCAGTATTTT

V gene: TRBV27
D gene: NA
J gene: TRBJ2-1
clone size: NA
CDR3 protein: CASSFRGNEQFF
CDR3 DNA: TGTGCCAGCAGTTTCAGGGGCAATGAGCAGTTCTTC

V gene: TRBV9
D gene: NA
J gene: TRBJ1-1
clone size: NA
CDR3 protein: CASSLRAENTEAFF
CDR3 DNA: TGTGCCAGCAGCCTCAGGGCAGAGAACACTGAAGCTTTCTTT

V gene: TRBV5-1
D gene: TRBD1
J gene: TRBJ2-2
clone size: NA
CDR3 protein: CASRPGTGANTGELFF
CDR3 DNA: TGCGCCAGCAGACCCGGGACAGGGGCGAACACCGGGGAGCTGTTTTTT

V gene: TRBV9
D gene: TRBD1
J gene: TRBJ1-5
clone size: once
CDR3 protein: CASSAGTVGQPQHF
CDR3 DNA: TGTGCCAGCAGCGCCGGGACAGTAGGACAGCCCCAGCATTTT

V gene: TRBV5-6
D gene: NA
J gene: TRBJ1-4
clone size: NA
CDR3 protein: CASSLVRGKLFF
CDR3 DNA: TGTGCCAGCAGCTTGGTCAGGGGAAAACTGTTTTTT

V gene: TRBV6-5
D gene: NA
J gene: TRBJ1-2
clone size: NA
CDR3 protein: CASSALSRINYGYTF
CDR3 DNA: TGTGCCAGCAGCGCCCTCTCGAGGATTAACTATGGCTACACCTTC

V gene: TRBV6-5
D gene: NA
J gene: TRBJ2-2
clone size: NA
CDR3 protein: CASSYSRQMNTGELFF
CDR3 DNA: TGTGCCAGCAGTTACTCGAGACAGATGAACACCGGGGAGCTGTTTTTT

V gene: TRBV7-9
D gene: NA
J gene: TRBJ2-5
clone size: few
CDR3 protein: CASSLLALETQYF
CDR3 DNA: TGTGCCAGCAGCTTACTAGCCCTAGAGACCCAGTACTTC

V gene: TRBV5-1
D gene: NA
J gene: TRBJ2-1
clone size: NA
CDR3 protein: CASSPFAGNNEQFF
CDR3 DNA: TGCGCCAGCAGCCCCTTCGCAGGGAACAATGAGCAGTTCTTC

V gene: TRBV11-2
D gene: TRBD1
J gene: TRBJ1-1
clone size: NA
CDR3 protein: CASSLVGTGLNEAFF
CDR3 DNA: TGTGCCAGCAGCTTAGTTGGGACAGGGCTTAATGAAGCTTTCTTT

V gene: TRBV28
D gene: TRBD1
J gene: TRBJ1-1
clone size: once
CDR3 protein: CASSLSLTGRTEAFF
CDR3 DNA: TGTGCCAGCAGTTTAAGCCTGACAGGGAGGACTGAAGCTTTCTTT

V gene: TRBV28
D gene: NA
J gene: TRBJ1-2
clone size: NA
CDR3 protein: CASSLKPVYGYTF
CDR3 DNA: TGTGCCAGCAGTTTAAAGCCCGTGTATGGCTACACCTTC

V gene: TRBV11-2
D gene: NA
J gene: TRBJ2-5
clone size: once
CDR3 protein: CASSPFNQETQYF
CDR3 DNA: TGTGCCAGCAGCCCATTCAACCAAGAGACCCAGTACTTC

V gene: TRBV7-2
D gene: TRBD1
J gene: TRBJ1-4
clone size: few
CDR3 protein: CASSTPGQVEKLFF
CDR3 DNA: TGTGCCAGCAGCACTCCGGGACAGGTAGAAAAACTGTTTTTT

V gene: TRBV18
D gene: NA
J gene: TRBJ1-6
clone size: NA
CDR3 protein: CASSPRTDHNSPLHF
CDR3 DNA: TGTGCCAGCTCACCACGAACAGACCATAATTCACCCCTCCACTTT

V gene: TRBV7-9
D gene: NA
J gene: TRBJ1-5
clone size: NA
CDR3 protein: CASSPGENQPQHF
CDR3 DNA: TGTGCCAGCAGCCCAGGGGAGAATCAGCCCCAGCATTTT

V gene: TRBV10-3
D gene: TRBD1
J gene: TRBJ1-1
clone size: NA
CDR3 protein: CAISRQGYTEAFF
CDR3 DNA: TGTGCCATCAGTAGACAGGGATACACTGAAGCTTTCTTT

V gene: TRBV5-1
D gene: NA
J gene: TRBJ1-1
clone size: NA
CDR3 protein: CASSPSRGVEAFF
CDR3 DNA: TGCGCCAGCAGCCCGTCCCGGGGGGTTGAAGCTTTCTTT

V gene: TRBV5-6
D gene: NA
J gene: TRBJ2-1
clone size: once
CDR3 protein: CASSLDASGGEQFF
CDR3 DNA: TGTGCCAGCAGCTTGGACGCATCCGGCGGAGAGCAGTTCTTC

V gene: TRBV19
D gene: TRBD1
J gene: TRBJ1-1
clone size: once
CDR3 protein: CASSLRTGSRTTEAFF
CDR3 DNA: TGTGCCAGTAGTCTCCGGACAGGGAGTAGGACCACTGAAGCTTTCTTT

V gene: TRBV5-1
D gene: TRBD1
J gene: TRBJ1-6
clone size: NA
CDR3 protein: CASSLDAQGARTYNSPLHF
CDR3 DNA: TGCGCCAGCAGCTTGGACGCGCAGGGGGCGCGGACCTATAATTCACCCCTCCACTTT

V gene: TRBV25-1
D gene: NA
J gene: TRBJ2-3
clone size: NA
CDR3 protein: CASSERRVKGTDTQYF
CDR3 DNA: TGTGCCAGCAGTGAAAGGAGGGTGAAGGGGACAGATACGCAGTATTTT

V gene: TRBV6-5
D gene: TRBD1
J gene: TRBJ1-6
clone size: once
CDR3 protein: CASSRGTGDSPLHF
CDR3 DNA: TGTGCCAGCAGTCGCGGGACAGGGGACTCACCCCTCCACTTT

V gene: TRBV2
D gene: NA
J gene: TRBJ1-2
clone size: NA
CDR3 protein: CASSPQGRAEGNGYTF
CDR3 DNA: TGTGCCAGCAGCCCTCAGGGGAGGGCCGAGGGGAATGGCTACACCTTC

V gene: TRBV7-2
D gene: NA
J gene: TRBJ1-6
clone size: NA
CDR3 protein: CASSPRNRNSPLHF
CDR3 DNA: TGTGCCAGCAGCCCGCGCAACAGGAATTCACCCCTCCACTTT

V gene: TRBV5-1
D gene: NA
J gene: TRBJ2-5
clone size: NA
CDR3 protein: CASSPETGQRAETQYF
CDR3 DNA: TGCGCCAGCAGCCCCGAGACAGGCCAAAGGGCAGAGACCCAGTACTTC

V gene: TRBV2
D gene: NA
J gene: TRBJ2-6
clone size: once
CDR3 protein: CASSPQGSSGANVLTF
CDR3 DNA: TGTGCCAGCAGTCCACAGGGTAGCTCTGGGGCCAACGTCCTGACTTTC

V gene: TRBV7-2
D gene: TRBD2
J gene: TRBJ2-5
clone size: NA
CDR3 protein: CASSFQLAGETQYF
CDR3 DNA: TGTGCCAGCAGCTTTCAACTAGCGGGGGAGACCCAGTACTTC

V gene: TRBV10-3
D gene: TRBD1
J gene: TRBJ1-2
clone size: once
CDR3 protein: CAINQGTGDGYTF
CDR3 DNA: TGTGCCATCAACCAAGGGACAGGGGATGGCTACACCTTC